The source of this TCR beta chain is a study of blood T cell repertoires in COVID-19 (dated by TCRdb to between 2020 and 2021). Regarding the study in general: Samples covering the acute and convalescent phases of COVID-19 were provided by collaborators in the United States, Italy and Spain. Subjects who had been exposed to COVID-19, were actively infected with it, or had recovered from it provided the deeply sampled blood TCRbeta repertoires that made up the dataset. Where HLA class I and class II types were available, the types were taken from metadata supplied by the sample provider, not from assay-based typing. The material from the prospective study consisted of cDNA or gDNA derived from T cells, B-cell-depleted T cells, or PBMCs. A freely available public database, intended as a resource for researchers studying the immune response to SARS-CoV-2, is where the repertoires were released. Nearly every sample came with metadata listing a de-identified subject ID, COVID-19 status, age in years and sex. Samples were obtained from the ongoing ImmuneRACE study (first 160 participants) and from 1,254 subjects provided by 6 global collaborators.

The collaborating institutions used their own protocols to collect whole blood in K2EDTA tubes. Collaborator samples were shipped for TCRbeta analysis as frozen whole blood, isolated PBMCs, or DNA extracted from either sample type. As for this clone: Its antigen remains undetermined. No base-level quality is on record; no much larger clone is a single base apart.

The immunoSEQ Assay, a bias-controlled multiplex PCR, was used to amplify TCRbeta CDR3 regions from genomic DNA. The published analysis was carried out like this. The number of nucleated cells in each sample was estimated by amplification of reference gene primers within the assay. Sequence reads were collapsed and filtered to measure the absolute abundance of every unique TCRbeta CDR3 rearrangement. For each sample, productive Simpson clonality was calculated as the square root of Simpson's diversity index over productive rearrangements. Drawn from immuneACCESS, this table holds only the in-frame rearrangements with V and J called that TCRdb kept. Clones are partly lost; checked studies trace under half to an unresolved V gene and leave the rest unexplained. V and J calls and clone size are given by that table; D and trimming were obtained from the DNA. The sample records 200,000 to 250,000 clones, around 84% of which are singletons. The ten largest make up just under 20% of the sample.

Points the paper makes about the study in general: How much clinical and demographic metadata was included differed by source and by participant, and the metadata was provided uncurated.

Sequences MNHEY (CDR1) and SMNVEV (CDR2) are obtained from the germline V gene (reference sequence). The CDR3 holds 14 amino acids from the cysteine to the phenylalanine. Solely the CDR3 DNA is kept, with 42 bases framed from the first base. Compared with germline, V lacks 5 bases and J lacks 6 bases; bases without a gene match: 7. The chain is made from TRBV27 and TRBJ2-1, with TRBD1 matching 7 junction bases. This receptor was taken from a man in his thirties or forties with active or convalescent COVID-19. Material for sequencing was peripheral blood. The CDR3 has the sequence CASSPNRQGNEQFF. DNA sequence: TGTGCCAGCAGTCCCAACCGACAGGGCAATGAGCAGTTCTTC.